These 28 T cell receptor beta chains came from one sample sequenced in a study of OX40 agonist ivuxolimab in advanced cancers. The table came from immunoSEQ multiplex PCR; TCRdb's copy has only in-frame clones and leaves some out. The table has around 40,000 clones, more than 75% seen once. Specimen: CD4+ or CD8+ T cells sorted from blood, collected in a trial of the OX40 agonist ivuxolimab. Receptors originate from an adult with an advanced solid tumor such as melanoma, head and neck, liver or kidney cancer.

CDR3 sequence reads: CASSQYENQGDYTF. CDR3 in DNA: TGTGCCAGCAGCCAATACGAGAACCAGGGTGACTACACCTTC. The chain has TRBV6-5 and TRBJ1-2, with D perhaps matching TRBD1 (5 bases). The CDR3 runs to 14 residues. V was pared by 6 bases and J by 10 bases, with 21 bases between. CDR1 is MNHEY and CDR2 is SVGAGI in the germline V gene.

This chain links TRBV18 with TRBJ2-7, with 9 bases identical to TRBD1. CDR3 size: 15 residues. Per germline, CDR1 KGHSH and CDR2 LQKENI. J lost 2 bases, V lost 0 bases, and 2 bases had no gene match. In nucleotides, the CDR3 is TGTGCCAGCTCACCACCCGGGACAGGGCCCTACGAGCAGTACTTC. This sequence encodes CASSPPGTGPYEQYF. The full variable domain, rest sourced from reference TRBV18 and TRBJ2-7, is NAGVMQNPRHLVRRRGQEARLRCSPMKGHSHVYWYRQLPEEGLKFMVYLQKENIIDESGMPKERFSAEFPKEGPSILRIQQVVRGDSAAYFCASSPPGTGPYEQYFGPGTRLTVT.

About this clone itself: The germline gene is not matched at one end of the junction; a read error may be the cause. The chain combines TRBV5-5 with TRBJ2-7; 9 bases fit TRBD1. Germline V CDR1 and CDR2: SGHKS, YYEKEE (reference sequence). The CDR3 extends over 11 amino acids. The CDR3 nucleotides read TGTGCCAGCAGGGATGGGACAGGGTCGGGCTTC. Its protein product is CASRDGTGSGF.

This clone was picked up a small number of times. This rearrangement joins TRBV7-2 to TRBJ2-3; 14 nucleotides align to TRBD2. Trimming cost V 5 bases and J 2 bases; bases outside gene matches: 3. The CDR3 has 16 residues. Germline CDR1 SGHTA, CDR2 FQGNSA. CDR3: CASSRLAGGNTDTQYF. DNA of the CDR3: TGTGCCAGCAGCCGACTAGCGGGGGGGAACACAGATACGCAGTATTTT.

The chain has TRBV7-9 and TRBJ1-1, with 7 bases that match TRBD1. CDR3 size: 13 residues. Germline loops: CDR1 SEHNR, CDR2 FQNEAQ (reference sequence). The trim removed 1 base at V and 8 bases at J, leaving 4 bases unmatched. CDR3: CASSLVGTAEAFF. The CDR3, as DNA: TGTGCCAGCAGCTTAGTAGGGACAGCCGAAGCTTTCTTT.

This rearrangement joins TRBV7-2 to TRBJ2-3; TRBD2 agrees at 8 bases. Germline V gives CDR1 SGHTA, CDR2 FQGNSA. This CDR3 spans 15 amino acids. Losses at the gene ends were 5 bases for V and 2 bases for J; bases not matched to a gene: 6. In DNA, the CDR3 is TGTGCCAGCAGCAACGGGGGGGCTAACACAGATACGCAGTATTTT. Protein sequence: CASSNGGANTDTQYF.

This chain links TRBV10-1 with TRBJ1-5; possibly TRBD1 for D (5 bases). The CDR3 consists of 16 residues. Germline lookup yields CDR1 WNHNN and CDR2 SYGVQD (reference sequence). The V gene lost 5 bases and the J gene lost 7 bases, with 21 bases spanning the gap. This chain's CDR3 is CASSLPQGPRWQPQHF. CDR3 coding DNA: TGCGCCAGCAGTCTACCTCAGGGCCCCCGGTGGCAGCCCCAGCATTTT.

This sequence joins TRBV9 and TRBJ1-4; the D gene is possibly TRBD1 (6 bases). The ends were cut back, 3 bases at V and 1 base at J, with 7 bases in the middle. CDR1 SGDLS and CDR2 YYNGEE come from the germline V gene. This CDR3 comprises 14 residues. CDR3 amino acids: CASSEGGTNEKLFF. The DNA for the CDR3 is TGTGCCAGCAGCGAAGGGGGAACTAATGAAAAACTGTTTTTT.

The genes are TRBV30 and TRBJ2-1; 13 bases line up with TRBD2. Trimming cost V 3 bases and J 2 bases; bases outside gene matches: 10. CDR1 and CDR2 (germline): GTSNPN, SVGIG (reference sequence). This CDR3 spans 18 amino acids. The CDR3 DNA follows: TGTGCCTGGAGCCATACCTCCGGGACTAGCGGGGCCTACAATGAGCAGTTCTTC. Encoded protein: CAWSHTSGTSGAYNEQFF.

The J gene is TRBJ2-1, the V gene TRBV5-4; D gene uncertain. Germline V gene lookup returns CDR1 SGHNT and CDR2 YYREEE (reference sequence). The CDR3 runs 12 residues. Trimming took 2 bases from V and 5 from J, leaving 5 bases between them. The CDR3 here is CASSFPDNEQFF. The DNA for the CDR3 is TGTGCCAGCAGCTTCCCCGACAATGAGCAGTTCTTC.

This chain joins TRBV28 and TRBJ1-4; no reliable D call. The V gene lost 7 bases and the J gene lost 7 bases, with 10 bases spanning the gap. Per the germline V gene, CDR1 is MDHEN and CDR2 is SYDVKM. This CDR3 is 12 amino acids long. CDR3: CASKGRFEKLFF. For the CDR3, the DNA is TGTGCCAGCAAAGGGCGTTTTGAAAAACTGTTTTTT.

This clone was recorded only once. J is TRBJ2-2 and V is TRBV19; 9 positions agree with TRBD2. The CDR3 has 18 residues. Germline V gene lookup returns CDR1 LNHDA and CDR2 SQIVND (reference sequence). V lost 3 bases and J lost 0; bases outside the gene matches: 8. CDR3 loop: CASSISSPSGTNTGELFF. The DNA of the CDR3 is TGTGCCAGTAGTATTTCCTCTCCTAGCGGGACGAACACCGGGGAGCTGTTTTTT.

The CDR3 bases are TGTGCCAGCAGTTTATGGGGACTAGCGGGAGAGGGTGAGCAGTTCTTC. Amino acid sequence: CASSLWGLAGEGEQFF. V gene TRBV28 combines with J gene TRBJ2-1; 14 bases are a match to TRBD2. Trimming cost V 0 bases and J 9 bases; bases outside gene matches: 4. Per germline, CDR1 MDHEN and CDR2 SYDVKM. CDR3 length equals 16 residues. Full variable domain (outside the CDR3, taken from reference TRBV28 and TRBJ2-1): DVKVTQSSRYLVKRTGEKVFLECVQDMDHENMFWYRQDPGLGLRLIYFSYDVKMKEKGDIPEGYSVSREKKERFSLILESASTNQTSMYLCASSLWGLAGEGEQFFGPGTRLTVL.

The rearrangement joins TRBV5-1 to TRBJ2-5; no definite D call. Looked up from germline, CDR1 is SGHRS and CDR2 is YFSETQ. This CDR3 region has 12 residues. V lost 4 bases, J lost 2 bases, and 6 bases lay in between. The CDR3 region is CASSDSQETQYF. The CDR3 DNA follows: TGCGCCAGCAGCGATTCTCAAGAGACCCAGTACTTC. The whole variable domain, filled in from reference TRBV5-1 and TRBJ2-5, reads KAGVTQTPRYLIKTRGQQVTLSCSPISGHRSVSWYQQTPGQGLQFLFEYFSETQRNKGNFPGRFSGRQFSNSRSEMNVSTLELGDSALYLCASSDSQETQYFGPGTRLLVL.

This clone has more than one count but fewer than ten. J is TRBJ1-1 and V is TRBV9; D not certain. This CDR3 has 13 amino acids. Germline CDR1 and CDR2: SGDLS and YYNGEE. V gave up 5 bases and J gave up 1 base, with 9 bases separating them. The CDR3 spells CASSPTANTEAFF. CDR3 nucleotides: TGTGCCAGCAGTCCGACTGCGAACACTGAAGCTTTCTTT.

V usage is TRBV19 and J usage is TRBJ1-1; D is possibly TRBD1 (6 bases). Germline CDR1 is LNHDA and CDR2 is SQIVND (reference sequence). The CDR3 covers 17 residues. The germline V and J ends were trimmed by 5 bases and 1 base, with 20 bases remaining between them. Here the CDR3 reads CASSSAPPGTRNTEAFF. In DNA form, the CDR3 reads TGTGCCAGTAGTTCCGCTCCTCCCGGGACAAGGAACACTGAAGCTTTCTTT.

This clone appeared once. This rearrangement joins TRBV10-3 to TRBJ2-3; D not resolved. CDR1 is ENHRY and CDR2 is SYGVKD in the germline V gene. V dropped 4 bases and J dropped 2 bases, with 7 bases sitting between them. The CDR3 contains 13 residues. The CDR3 loop is CAISGLDTDTQYF. The CDR3 DNA sequence: TGTGCCATCAGTGGACTGGACACAGATACGCAGTATTTT.

This chain uses TRBV5-8 with TRBJ2-7; 7 nucleotides align to TRBD1. CDR1 SGHTS and CDR2 YDEGEE come from the germline V gene. J gave up 5 bases and V 3 bases, and 11 bases lay outside the gene matches. The CDR3 has 15 residues. The CDR3 DNA follows: TGTGCCAGCAGCTCCCGGACAGGCTTTGGCGACGAGCAGTACTTC. It yields the protein CASSSRTGFGDEQYF.

The V gene is TRBV13, the J gene TRBJ2-1; possible D gene TRBD2, 7 bases. Per the germline V gene, CDR1 is PRHDT and CDR2 is FYEKMQ (reference sequence). The CDR3 extends over 15 amino acids. The ends were cut back, 5 bases at V and 7 bases at J, with 18 bases in the middle. The CDR3 protein is CASSPLRGGPNEQFF. DNA of the CDR3: TGTGCCAGCAGCCCCTTGAGGGGGGGGCCAAATGAGCAGTTCTTC.

The chain joins TRBV6-1 to TRBJ1-6; TRBD1 matches at 8 bases. This CDR3 has 13 residues. Germline CDR1 is MNHNS and CDR2 is SASEGT. The V gene end was trimmed by 3 bases and the J gene end by 10 bases; junction bases not matched to a gene: 2. The CDR3: CASSEDRASPLHF. CDR3 in DNA: TGTGCCAGCAGTGAGGACAGGGCCTCACCCCTCCACTTT.

The CDR3 DNA reads TGTGCCAGCAGCACCCGAGTGGGCCATGAAAAACTGTTTTTT. It specifies CASSTRVGHEKLFF. The gene calls are TRBV9 and TRBJ1-4; D gene uncertain. This CDR3 region has 14 residues. The V gene's germline CDR1 is SGDLS and CDR2 YYNGEE. Trimming took 4 bases from V and 6 from J, leaving 13 bases between them.

DNA for the CDR3: TGTGCCAGCAGCTCCATTAACAGGGGGTCCTACGAGCAGTACTTC. This sequence encodes CASSSINRGSYEQYF. This sequence joins TRBV5-6 and TRBJ2-7; the match to TRBD1 covers 8 bases. V lost 3 bases to trimming and J lost 1 base; unmatched junction nucleotides: 6. CDR1 and CDR2 (germline): SGHDT, YYEEEE. The CDR3 is 15 residues long.

The J gene is TRBJ1-1, the V gene TRBV18; D unresolved. CDR1 KGHSH and CDR2 LQKENI come from the germline V gene. With 1 base removed from V and 0 bases from J, the gap between germline ends came to 18 bases. This CDR3 region has 18 residues. CDR3 in amino acids: CASSPRQDFIPMNTEAFF. The DNA for the CDR3 is TGTGCCAGCTCACCACGTCAAGATTTTATACCTATGAACACTGAAGCTTTCTTT.

This clone was seen a single time. V is TRBV7-9 and J is TRBJ2-1, with TRBD2 matching 7 bases. With V trimmed by 5 bases and J by 4 bases, 8 bases remained unmatched. The CDR3 covers 15 residues. The germline V gene has CDR1 SEHNR and CDR2 FQNEAQ (reference sequence). The CDR3 protein is CASSLQGGRYNEQFF. In DNA, the CDR3 is TGTGCCAGCAGCCTCCAGGGCGGGAGATACAATGAGCAGTTCTTC.

This clone has a single count. V is TRBV27 and J is TRBJ2-1; 9 bases fit TRBD2. J was trimmed by 8 bases and V by 8 bases; bases with no gene match: 10. The CDR3 is made up of 14 amino acids. From germline, CDR1 is MNHEY and CDR2 SMNVEV (reference sequence). CDR3 region: CASSHSGGQDEQFF. DNA for the CDR3: TGTGCCAGCTCACATAGCGGGGGCCAGGATGAGCAGTTCTTC.

The rearrangement joins TRBV10-3 to TRBJ2-7; D is perhaps TRBD1 (6 bases). Germline V CDR1 and CDR2: ENHRY, SYGVKD. The CDR3 runs 15 residues. The V and J ends lost 6 bases and 4 bases respectively, with 19 bases between them. The CDR3 bases are TGTGCCATCAGGCCATCGGCAGGGGAGTCATACGAGCAGTACTTC. Protein product: CAIRPSAGESYEQYF.

The V gene is TRBV19, the J gene TRBJ2-3; 8 nucleotides match TRBD2. The CDR3 has 16 residues. Germline lookup yields CDR1 LNHDA and CDR2 SQIVND (reference sequence). With 3 bases clipped from V and 0 bases from J, the junction kept 5 bases outside the gene matches. CDR3 sequence reads: CASSIPGGTSTDTQYF. CDR3 sequence (DNA): TGTGCCAGTAGTATCCCGGGGGGGACTAGCACAGATACGCAGTATTTT.

This clone was counted a few times. CDR3 nucleotides: TGTGCCAGCATTCCACAGAGTTCTAACTATGGCTACACCTTC. Translated, it gives CASIPQSSNYGYTF. The chain couples TRBV2 to TRBJ1-2, with unresolved D. The CDR3 totals 14 residues. Trimming took 7 bases from V and 0 from J, leaving 12 bases between them. Germline V gives CDR1 SNHLY, CDR2 FYNNEI.